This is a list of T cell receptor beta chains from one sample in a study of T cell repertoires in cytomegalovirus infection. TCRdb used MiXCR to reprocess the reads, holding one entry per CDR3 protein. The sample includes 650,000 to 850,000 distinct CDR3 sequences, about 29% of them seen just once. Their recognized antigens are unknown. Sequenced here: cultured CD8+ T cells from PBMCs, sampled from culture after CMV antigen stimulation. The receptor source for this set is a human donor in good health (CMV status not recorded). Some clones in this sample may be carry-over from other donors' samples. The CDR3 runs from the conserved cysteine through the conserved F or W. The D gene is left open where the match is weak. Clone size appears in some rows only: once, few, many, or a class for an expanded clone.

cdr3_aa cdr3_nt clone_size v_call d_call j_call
CASRPLMAAYNEQFF TGTGCCAGCAGACCGCTCATGGCTGCCTACAATGAGCAGTTCTTC NA TRBV28 NA TRBJ2-1
CASSLLAVNTGELFF TGTGCCAGCAGCTTACTAGCGGTAAACACCGGGGAGCTGTTTTTT NA TRBV7-6 TRBD2 TRBJ2-2
CASQRTDTQYF TGTGCCAGCCAAAGAACAGATACGCAGTATTTT NA TRBV2 NA TRBJ2-3
CASSLARQGGNSPLHF TGTGCCAGCAGCTTAGCGAGGCAGGGTGGTAATTCACCCCTCCACTTT many TRBV7-8 NA TRBJ1-6
CASSQGPAENTEAFF TGCGCCAGCAGCCAAGGACCCGCGGAAAACACTGAAGCTTTCTTT NA TRBV4-1 NA TRBJ1-1
CSAARGRFTDTQYF TGCAGTGCGGCGCGAGGGCGGTTCACAGATACGCAGTATTTT NA TRBV20-1 NA TRBJ2-3
CASSEGVSGPQETQYF TGTGCCAGCAGTGAAGGGGTCTCGGGGCCTCAAGAGACCCAGTACTTC NA TRBV2 NA TRBJ2-5
CASSLFRPEGTGELFF TGTGCCAGCAGCTTATTTAGACCCGAAGGGACCGGGGAGCTGTTTTTT many TRBV7-9 NA TRBJ2-2
CASKGADSSNTEAFF TGTGCCAGCAAGGGGGCAGACAGTTCTAACACTGAAGCTTTCTTT NA TRBV28 TRBD1 TRBJ1-1
CATLLPGQGTDTQYF TGCGCCACCCTACTCCCGGGACAGGGGACAGATACGCAGTATTTT few TRBV10-2 TRBD1 TRBJ2-3
CATFVPPSLLGTHGYTF TGTGCCACTTTCGTGCCACCCAGTTTGTTAGGGACTCATGGCTACACCTTC NA TRBV27 NA TRBJ1-2
CASSLAGPYEQYF TGTGCCAGCAGCTTGGCAGGGCCATACGAGCAGTACTTC many TRBV7-9 NA TRBJ2-7
CASSSVLNYGYTF TGTGCCAGCAGTTCGGTTCTTAACTATGGCTACACCTTC NA TRBV12-3/TRBV12-4 NA TRBJ1-2
CAISESSDTQYF TGTGCCATCAGTGAGTCAAGTGATACGCAGTATTTT many TRBV10-3 NA TRBJ2-3
CASSFAGRHYEQYF TGTGCCAGCAGTTTTGCAGGACGGCACTACGAGCAGTACTTC once TRBV12-3/TRBV12-4 NA TRBJ2-7
CASSEGLAAHTDTQYF TGTGCCAGCAGTGAAGGACTAGCGGCCCACACAGATACGCAGTATTTT few TRBV2 TRBD2 TRBJ2-3
CASSLYLSGVHYNEQFF TGCGCCAGCAGCCTTTATCTTAGCGGGGTCCACTACAATGAGCAGTTCTTC few TRBV4-1 TRBD2 TRBJ2-1
CAAWWVSGNTIYF TGTGCCGCTTGGTGGGTCTCTGGAAACACCATATATTTT few TRBV12-3/TRBV12-4 NA TRBJ1-3
CASSQAGTGYYNEQFF TGTGCCAGCAGCCAGGCCGGGACAGGGTACTACAATGAGCAGTTCTTC NA TRBV3-1 TRBD1 TRBJ2-1
CASSLDRYYTEAFF TGTGCCAGCAGCCTCGATCGCTATTACACTGAAGCTTTCTTT NA TRBV7-2 NA TRBJ1-1
CASSERGNEQYF TGTGCCAGCAGTGAAAGGGGGAACGAGCAGTACTTC NA TRBV6-1 NA TRBJ2-7
CASSMPGQRTISYGYTF TGTGCCAGCAGTATGCCGGGACAGAGAACTATAAGCTATGGCTACACCTTC many TRBV6-1 TRBD1 TRBJ1-2
CASSPSGGVFYEQFF TGTGCCAGCAGTCCTAGCGGGGGAGTCTTCTATGAGCAGTTCTTC NA TRBV6-2/TRBV6-3 TRBD2 TRBJ2-1
CASSEWLGQGPYNEQFF TGTGCCAGCAGTGAGTGGTTAGGGCAGGGTCCCTACAATGAGCAGTTCTTC NA TRBV6-5 NA TRBJ2-1
CASSTPGLGDEQFF TGTGCCAGTAGTACCCCCGGGTTGGGCGATGAGCAGTTCTTC few TRBV19 NA TRBJ2-1
CSVFNERDYNEQFF TGCAGTGTATTTAATGAGCGGGACTACAATGAGCAGTTCTTC NA TRBV20-1 TRBD2 TRBJ2-1
CASSQYPAGAQGQFF TGTGCCAGCAGCCAATATCCAGCAGGGGCGCAGGGGCAGTTCTTC NA TRBV14 NA TRBJ2-1
CASSLERVAGRANTGELFF TGTGCCAGCAGCTTAGAAAGGGTAGCGGGCCGGGCGAACACCGGGGAGCTGTTTTTT NA TRBV7-8 TRBD2 TRBJ2-2
CATIWGQFQYF TGTGCCACCATTTGGGGACAGTTCCAATATTTT many TRBV7-8 TRBD1 TRBJ2-3
CASSEEDLLSGANVLTF TGTGCCAGCAGTGAAGAAGACCTCCTCTCTGGGGCCAACGTCCTGACTTTC NA TRBV6-1 NA TRBJ2-6
CASSFGASKADTQYF TGTGCCAGCAGCTTCGGGGCTAGCAAGGCGGATACGCAGTATTTT few TRBV5-6 NA TRBJ2-3
CASSSALGLAGGPSKLNEQFF TGCGCCAGCAGCTCTGCCTTAGGGCTAGCGGGGGGGCCCTCTAAACTCAATGAGCAGTTCTTC NA TRBV5-1 TRBD2 TRBJ2-1
CASSLARGAPYNEQFF TGTGCCAGCAGCTTGGCGCGAGGTGCTCCCTACAATGAGCAGTTCTTC few TRBV5-6 NA TRBJ2-1
CASDRAHTDTQYF TGTGCCAGCGACCGGGCTCACACAGATACGCAGTATTTT few TRBV14 NA TRBJ2-3
CASSPSRGQEKDTQYF TGTGCCAGCAGTCCCTCCAGGGGACAGGAAAAAGATACGCAGTATTTT many TRBV7-9 TRBD1 TRBJ2-3
CAITGRATGELFF TGTGCCATCACGGGTCGTGCCACCGGGGAGCTGTTTTTT few TRBV7-9 NA TRBJ2-2
CASSVGLSLTDTQYF TGTGCCAGCAGCGTCGGCCTTAGCCTCACAGATACGCAGTATTTT many TRBV7-2 NA TRBJ2-3
CASTAGLDTQYF TGTGCCAGCACCGCCGGGCTAGATACGCAGTATTTT few TRBV12-3/TRBV12-4 NA TRBJ2-3
CASSYGIEQYF TGCGCCAGCAGCTATGGGATCGAGCAGTACTTC NA TRBV4-1 NA TRBJ2-7
CAISSRVGGSYNEQFF TGTGCCATCAGCTCCAGGGTCGGCGGGTCCTACAATGAGCAGTTCTTC NA TRBV10-3 NA TRBJ2-1
CSASGAGGNTGELFF TGCAGTGCTAGCGGAGCAGGTGGGAACACCGGGGAGCTGTTTTTT NA TRBV20-1 NA TRBJ2-2
CASSPPGLINNEQFF TGTGCCAGCAGTCCCCCGGGACTAATAAACAATGAGCAGTTCTTC few TRBV6-1 TRBD2 TRBJ2-1
CASSIIGTANEQFF TGTGCCAGTAGTATTATCGGGACAGCAAATGAGCAGTTCTTC few TRBV19 TRBD1 TRBJ2-1